This entry lists 27 T cell receptor beta chains sequenced from one sample in a study of OX40 agonist ivuxolimab in advanced cancers. Assay used: immunoSEQ multiplex PCR; TCRdb lists only in-frame clones, some missing. The data hold 35,000 to 45,000 clones, with about 86% observed a single time. The sample in question was CD4+ or CD8+ T cells sorted from blood, obtained in a trial of the OX40 agonist ivuxolimab. These receptors were collected from an adult with an advanced solid tumor such as melanoma, head and neck, liver or kidney cancer.

The V gene is TRBV13, the J gene TRBJ2-2, with D maybe TRBD1 (6 bases). Germline V lookup: CDR1 PRHDT, CDR2 FYEKMQ (reference sequence). Trimming stripped 5 bases from V and 8 bases from J, with 9 bases between. This CDR3 contains 12 residues. In DNA, the CDR3 is TGTGCCAGCAGCACCACAGGGGGGGAGCTGTTTTTT. This gives the protein CASSTTGGELFF.

The chain employs TRBV7-6 and TRBJ2-7; possible D gene TRBD2, 6 bases. V gave up 5 bases and J gave up 4 bases, with 12 bases separating them. The CDR3 runs 13 residues. CDR1 is SGHVS, CDR2 FNYEAQ, per germline. CDR3: CASSPTEGYEQYF. DNA of the CDR3: TGTGCCAGCAGCCCGACGGAGGGATACGAGCAGTACTTC.

This sequence joins TRBV27 and TRBJ1-2, with 10 nucleotides matching TRBD1. CDR3 length equals 16 residues. V shed 5 bases and J 6 bases; nucleotides not matched to a gene: 12. Germline CDR1 is MNHEY and CDR2 is SMNVEV (reference sequence). The CDR3: CASSPAPGQGFHGYTF. The CDR3, as DNA: TGTGCCAGCAGTCCAGCCCCGGGACAGGGGTTCCATGGCTACACCTTC.

The chain is built from TRBV7-2 and TRBJ2-3; TRBD1 matches 7 bases. CDR1 is SGHTA, CDR2 FQGNSA, per germline. The CDR3 has 16 amino acids. After removal of 5 bases from V and 2 bases from J, the junction contained 10 bases not matched to a gene. Here the CDR3 DNA reads TGTGCCAGCAGCCCCCAGGGGGTTGGGATCACAGATACGCAGTATTTT. It codes for CASSPQGVGITDTQYF.

V gene TRBV10-2 combines with J gene TRBJ2-6; no clear D gene. The germline V and J ends were trimmed by 4 bases and 3 bases, with 7 bases remaining between them. The CDR3 runs to 14 residues. Germline V gene sequence: CDR1 WSHSY, CDR2 SAAADI. This CDR3 reads CASSVGIGANVLTF. The CDR3 DNA reads as TGCGCCAGCAGTGTGGGGATTGGGGCCAACGTCCTGACTTTC.

This clone was counted only a few times. This chain connects TRBV6-1 to TRBJ2-2; no clear D. The germline CDR1 and CDR2 sequences are MNHNS and SASEGT. V lost 7 bases and J lost 3, with 6 bases in between. The CDR3 spans 12 residues. Here the CDR3 reads CASKRDTGELFF. The CDR3 DNA reads TGTGCCAGCAAGAGAGACACCGGGGAGCTGTTTTTT.

The rearrangement uses TRBV28 and TRBJ2-1; D not resolved. This CDR3 region has 13 residues. Trimming left V 7 bases short and J 8 bases short, with 15 bases between. The germline V gene has CDR1 MDHEN and CDR2 SYDVKM. CDR3 loop: CASNLVPRDEQFF. CDR3 DNA sequence: TGTGCCAGCAATCTGGTCCCCCGGGATGAGCAGTTCTTC.

This chain links TRBV5-4 with TRBJ2-7, with no clear D. The CDR3 is made up of 14 amino acids. Trimming stripped 1 base from V and 2 bases from J, with 10 bases between. Germline V gives CDR1 SGHNT, CDR2 YYREEE (reference sequence). The CDR3 bases are TGTGCCAGCAGCTTGAGGGATTCGCCCTACGAGCAGTACTTC. This translates into CASSLRDSPYEQYF.

The chain uses TRBV2 and TRBJ2-6; D perhaps matches TRBD2 (7 bases). The CDR3 runs 18 residues. Germline assignment: CDR1 SNHLY and CDR2 FYNNEI. The V end was cut by 5 bases, the J end by 0 bases, with 17 bases between. CDR3 sequence reads: CASSPRRGATSGANVLTF. The DNA of the CDR3 is TGTGCCAGCAGTCCTAGACGGGGGGCGACCTCTGGGGCCAACGTCCTGACTTTC.

J is TRBJ1-1 and V is TRBV4-1; 10 bases line up with TRBD1. CDR1 is MGHRA and CDR2 is YSYEKL in the germline V gene. The CDR3 length is 16 residues. The junction had 12 bases not matched to a gene; V was cut back by 3 bases and J by 8 bases. CDR3 residues: CASSHPPSGTGAEAFF. CDR3 sequence (DNA): TGCGCCAGCAGCCACCCACCATCCGGGACAGGGGCGGAAGCTTTCTTT.

The genes are TRBV27 and TRBJ1-1, with D maybe TRBD1 (5 bases). The ends were cut back, 4 bases at V and 3 bases at J, with 9 bases in the middle. CDR3 length: 13 amino acids. CDR1 and CDR2 (germline): MNHEY, SMNVEV (reference sequence). This chain's CDR3 is CASSWGKYTEAFF. CDR3 nucleotides: TGTGCCAGCAGTTGGGGGAAGTACACTGAAGCTTTCTTT.

This clone was picked up one time. The CDR3 sequence: CATSRDRYSEAFF. The CDR3 DNA reads as TGTGCCACCAGCAGAGACAGGTACAGTGAAGCTTTCTTT. The rearrangement links TRBV15 to TRBJ1-1, with D unresolved. Germline values: CDR1 LNHNV, CDR2 YYDKDF (reference sequence). V was trimmed by 0 bases and J by 7 bases, leaving 9 bases between them. This CDR3 comprises 13 residues.

The chain has TRBV19 and TRBJ2-3; D uncertain. This CDR3 comprises 14 residues. Germline CDR1 is LNHDA and CDR2 is SQIVND (reference sequence). V lost 3 bases and J lost 3, with 10 bases in between. The CDR3 nucleotides read TGTGCCAGTAGTATGGATTGGGAAACAGATACGCAGTATTTT. Its translation: CASSMDWETDTQYF.

The chain couples TRBV28 to TRBJ1-5; unclear D gene. CDR3 length: 15 residues. The germline V gene has CDR1 MDHEN and CDR2 SYDVKM. V lost 1 base, J lost 0 bases, and 7 bases lay in between. The CDR3 DNA sequence: TGTGCCAGCAGTTTATATGGATATAGCAATCAGCCCCAGCATTTT. Amino acids: CASSLYGYSNQPQHF.

The chain uses TRBV29-1 and TRBJ2-3; D not resolved. V lost 7 bases to trimming and J lost 2 bases, with 22 bases between them. The CDR3 totals 16 residues. Per the germline V gene, CDR1 is SQVTM and CDR2 is ANQGSEA. The DNA for the CDR3 is TGCAGCGCCGTGGGTAGCAGCATCACCCCCACAGATACGCAGTATTTT. The encoded protein is CSAVGSSITPTDTQYF.

The genes are TRBV5-1 and TRBJ2-1; a weak D match, TRBD2 (7 bases). The CDR3 spans 14 residues. V lost 0 bases and J lost 8, with 12 bases in between. Germline V gives CDR1 SGHRS, CDR2 YFSETQ. The CDR3 loop reads CASSLGRGGDEQFF. In nucleotides, the CDR3 is TGCGCCAGCAGCTTGGGGCGCGGGGGCGATGAGCAGTTCTTC.

This clone was found a few times. This sequence joins TRBV27 and TRBJ2-3; D is perhaps TRBD1 (6 bases). The length of the CDR3 is 17 residues. Germline-derived CDR1 and CDR2 are MNHEY and SMNVEV (reference sequence). The germline V and J ends were trimmed by 5 bases and 2 bases, with 20 bases remaining between them. Here the CDR3 reads CASSILQGWGLTDTQYF. The CDR3 DNA follows: TGTGCCAGCAGTATCTTACAGGGATGGGGGCTCACAGATACGCAGTATTTT.

The rearrangement uses TRBV10-1 and TRBJ2-1, with D unresolved. The CDR3 spans 13 residues. Germline CDR1 WNHNN, CDR2 SYGVQD (reference sequence). V was cut by 3 bases and J by 5 bases, with 8 bases left in between. The CDR3 nucleotides are TGCGCCAGCAGTGAAGGACGGCACAATGAGCAGTTCTTC. It is translated as CASSEGRHNEQFF.

The chain has TRBV7-8 and TRBJ1-3; TRBD1 might be the D (6 bases). The germline CDR1 and CDR2 sequences are SGHVS and FQNEAQ. The CDR3 has 15 amino acids. The V gene lost 3 bases and the J gene lost 5 bases, with 14 bases spanning the gap. The CDR3 nucleotides are TGTGCCAGCAGCTTTTCGGGGGGGGCTAGAAACACCATATATTTT. Its translation is CASSFSGGARNTIYF.

J is TRBJ2-1 and V is TRBV21-1. TRBV21-1 is marked as a pseudogene. The CDR3 spans 16 residues. The CDR3 region is CASSKGCRTWYNEQFF. CDR3 sequence (DNA): TGTGCCAGCAGCAAAGGTTGCAGGACGTGGTACAATGAGCAGTTCTTC.

This clone was seen more than once but under ten times. The J gene is TRBJ2-1, the V gene TRBV2, with no clear D. Germline V gene sequence: CDR1 SNHLY, CDR2 FYNNEI. The CDR3 loop spans 15 amino acids. The ends were cut back, 4 bases at V and 2 bases at J, with 12 bases in the middle. CDR3 DNA: TGTGCCAGCAGTGCGTACTATGGGCCCTACAATGAGCAGTTCTTC. Amino acids: CASSAYYGPYNEQFF.

This clone was seen a handful of times. A junction boundary mismatches the germline segment, possibly from a read error. The chain employs TRBV7-9 and TRBJ1-4, with 7 bases identical to TRBD1. Germline values: CDR1 SEHNR, CDR2 FQNEAQ (reference sequence). This CDR3 is 16 amino acids long. CDR3 sequence reads: CASSSKNEGAKEKLFF. In nucleotides, the CDR3 is TGTGCCAGCAGCTCGAAAAATGAGGGGGCTAAGGAAAAACTGTTTTTT.

The chain links TRBV4-1 to TRBJ2-1; no definite D call. This CDR3 spans 13 amino acids. From germline, CDR1 is MGHRA and CDR2 YSYEKL. Trimming stripped 4 bases from V and 4 bases from J, with 8 bases between. As DNA, the CDR3 is TGCGCCAGCAGCCCCCCGATATACAATGAGCAGTTCTTC. Translating gives CASSPPIYNEQFF.

This sequence joins TRBV4-1 and TRBJ2-1, with 12 bases aligning to TRBD2. Losses at the gene ends were 1 base for V and 10 bases for J; bases not matched to a gene: 11. CDR3 size: 17 residues. Germline CDR1 and CDR2: MGHRA and YSYEKL. The CDR3 DNA sequence: TGCGCCAGCAGCCAAGTGTTCCTAGCGGGGGGGCCAGAAGAGCAGTTCTTC. This sequence encodes CASSQVFLAGGPEEQFF.

The chain employs TRBV19 and TRBJ2-3; TRBD1 matches 9 bases. Germline CDR1 reads LNHDA; CDR2 reads SQIVND (reference sequence). Trimming cost V 1 base and J 3 bases; bases outside gene matches: 11. The CDR3 loop spans 18 amino acids. CDR3 DNA: TGTGCCAGTAGTATAGCCCCCTTGGACAGGGGTTGGACAGATACGCAGTATTTT. It is translated as CASSIAPLDRGWTDTQYF.

CDR3 bases: TGTGCCAGCGGGACTGTCTACGAGCAGTACTTC. Its translation: CASGTVYEQYF. This chain joins TRBV6-1 and TRBJ2-7; possible D gene TRBD2, 6 bases. The CDR3 consists of 11 residues. Trimming shortened V by 8 bases and J by 3 bases, and 8 bases separated the two germline ends. The germline CDR1 and CDR2 sequences are MNHNS and SASEGT.

This chain joins TRBV6-5 and TRBJ1-1; the D gene is possibly TRBD1 (5 bases). CDR1 and CDR2 from the germline V gene are MNHEY and SVGAGI. Trimming stripped 6 bases from V and 4 bases from J, with 12 bases between. This CDR3 is 13 amino acids long. CDR3 sequence (DNA): TGTGCCAGCAGGCCAGGGCGGGTCACTGAAGCTTTCTTT. Amino acid sequence: CASRPGRVTEAFF.